This T cell receptor beta chain was sequenced in a study of blood T cell repertoires in COVID-19. Across the study: COVID-19 samples collected from the United States, Italy and Spain covered acute and convalescent phases. T cells, B-cell-depleted T cells, or PBMCs supplied cDNA or gDNA.

The CDR3 has 17 amino acids. Germline lookup yields CDR1 LGHNA and CDR2 YNFKEQ. Trimming took off 1 base at V and 8 bases at J, with 18 bases between the two ends. Original processing notes: Estimates of nucleated cell counts were drawn from the amplification of reference gene primers. Produced via immunoSEQ multiplex PCR; TCRdb's table is partial and in-frame only. D and trimming come from the DNA, and the V and J calls and clone size come from that table. The table records some 140,000 clones, roughly 71% of them present only once. The source of this sequence is a man older than 75 with acute or convalescent COVID-19. The chain couples TRBV4-2 to TRBJ1-6; D gene uncertain. The sequencing sample was made of peripheral blood. The DNA for the CDR3 is TGTGCCAGCAGCCAAGTTGTAACTGTGGTCGTCGATTCACCCCTCCACTTT. It translates to CASSQVVTVVVDSPLHF.